Shown below are 25 T cell receptor beta chains from a single sample sequenced in a study of cytomegalovirus exposure and HLA in healthy donors. Use of 60 Vbeta and 13 Jbeta primers characterized the PCR. Using immunoSEQ multiplex PCR, the repertoire was profiled, and TCRdb retains in-frame clones only, with some absent. The sample yields 80,000 to 100,000 clones, under 85% seen once. Sequencing was carried out using PBMCs. These receptors all come from a female donor in good health and CMV-seropositive.

The chain carries TRBV14 and TRBJ2-3; maybe TRBD2 (5 bases). The CDR3 contains 14 residues. From germline, CDR1 is SGHDN and CDR2 FVKESK. V was cut by 4 bases and J by 0 bases, with 8 bases left in between. The chain's CDR3 is CASSPRTSTDTQYF. CDR3 nucleotide sequence: TGTGCCAGCAGCCCCCGGACTAGCACAGATACGCAGTATTTT.

The rearrangement joins TRBV7-3 to TRBJ2-6, with D uncertain. CDR3 length equals 18 residues. V was cut by 6 bases and J by 0 bases, with 18 bases left in between. CDR1 and CDR2 from the germline V gene are SGHTA and FQGTGA. For the CDR3, the DNA is TGTGCCAGCAGGCCGACTGCTTCTCTTATCTCTGGGGCCAACGTCCTGACTTTC. Amino acids: CASRPTASLISGANVLTF.

V gene TRBV6-1 combines with J gene TRBJ2-7; 11 nucleotides line up with TRBD1. The CDR3 covers 13 residues. Unmatched junction bases numbered 5, after V lost 7 bases and J lost 6 bases. Looked up from germline, CDR1 is MNHNS and CDR2 is SASEGT. CDR3 protein: CASNRDRGSEQYF. CDR3 bases: TGTGCCAGCAATCGGGACAGGGGGTCCGAGCAGTACTTC.

This chain links TRBV6-1 with TRBJ1-5, with 7 positions matching TRBD1. Germline CDR1 and CDR2: MNHNS and SASEGT. Trimming cost V 1 base and J 7 bases; bases outside gene matches: 7. This CDR3 comprises 15 residues. CDR3 nucleotides: TGTGCCAGCAGTGAAGATGACAGGGTACCCCAGCCCCAGCATTTT. Encoded protein: CASSEDDRVPQPQHF.

The J gene is TRBJ1-1, the V gene TRBV6-4; no definite D call. V was clipped by 1 base and J by 3 bases, with 9 bases between them. CDR1 and CDR2 from the germline V gene are MRHNA and SNTAGT. The CDR3 sequence is 14 residues long. DNA of the CDR3: TGTGCCAGCAGTGACTTTGCCGGTGACACTGAAGCTTTCTTT. The encoded protein is CASSDFAGDTEAFF.

This clone appeared a few times. This chain connects TRBV19 to TRBJ1-4, with unresolved D. The CDR3 covers 15 residues. V lost 7 bases, J lost 8 bases, and 20 bases lay in between. Looked up from germline, CDR1 is LNHDA and CDR2 is SQIVND (reference sequence). This CDR3 reads CASIPNRPGAEKLFF. The CDR3 DNA reads as TGTGCCAGTATCCCAAACCGTCCAGGTGCGGAAAAACTGTTTTTT.

The CDR3, as DNA: TGCGCCAGCAGCCAAGAGGCCCCCTACGAGCAGTACTTC. It yields the protein CASSQEAPYEQYF. The rearrangement joins TRBV5-1 to TRBJ2-7; D unresolved. In germline, CDR1 is SGHRS, CDR2 YFSETQ. With 4 bases removed from V and 2 bases from J, the gap between germline ends came to 10 bases. This CDR3 is built from 13 residues.

This sequence joins TRBV19 and TRBJ1-5, with TRBD1 as a possible D gene (5 bases). Germline V gene lookup returns CDR1 LNHDA and CDR2 SQIVND (reference sequence). This CDR3 has 12 amino acids. V lost 3 bases and J lost 6, with 6 bases in between. This CDR3 is CASSMGLQPQHF. The CDR3 DNA sequence: TGTGCCAGTAGTATGGGACTTCAGCCCCAGCATTTT.

As for this clone: At one end the junction does not follow the germline gene, possibly because of a read error. The chain joins TRBV7-7 to TRBJ2-1; D gene unclear. The germline V gene has CDR1 SSHAT and CDR2 FNYEAQ (reference sequence). The CDR3 runs to 13 residues. Here the CDR3 reads CASSLVEVSEQFF. CDR3 DNA sequence: TGTGCTAGCAGCTTAGTAGAAGTTTCAGAGCAGTTCTTC.

The chain has TRBV6-1 and TRBJ1-5, with TRBD1 identical over 8 bases. There are 16 residues in the CDR3. J was trimmed by 2 bases and V by 4 bases; bases with no gene match: 7. CDR1 MNHNS and CDR2 SASEGT come from the germline V gene. The CDR3 here is CASSGLPTGGNQPQHF. In nucleotides, the CDR3 is TGTGCCAGCAGTGGACTCCCGACAGGGGGCAATCAGCCCCAGCATTTT.

The V gene is TRBV7-9, the J gene TRBJ2-3, with 9 bases matching TRBD1. Per germline, CDR1 SEHNR and CDR2 FQNEAQ (reference sequence). There are 17 residues in the CDR3. Trimming at V came to 4 bases and at J to 2 bases, leaving 10 bases not matched to a gene. CDR3 DNA: TGTGCCAGCAGCTCTAAGGACCGGGACAGGGTCACAGATACGCAGTATTTT. It specifies CASSSKDRDRVTDTQYF.

This chain connects TRBV19 to TRBJ1-3; a weak D match, TRBD1 (6 bases). This CDR3 is 15 amino acids long. Between the trimmed V and J ends, which lost 5 bases and 1 base, there was a span of 12 bases. Germline CDR1 is LNHDA and CDR2 is SQIVND (reference sequence). CDR3 nucleotide sequence: TGTGCCAGTAGTCCGCTACAGGGTTCTGGAAACACCATATATTTT. This encodes CASSPLQGSGNTIYF.

The chain joins TRBV2 to TRBJ1-1, with TRBD1 as a possible D gene (6 bases). Trimming left V 6 bases short and J 3 bases short, with 20 bases between. The germline V gene has CDR1 SNHLY and CDR2 FYNNEI. This CDR3 is 16 amino acids long. The DNA of the CDR3 is TGTGCCAGCAGGGAAAGGGGGAGGGGCACGGACACTGAAGCTTTCTTT. Encoded protein: CASRERGRGTDTEAFF.

This chain uses TRBV10-2 with TRBJ1-2; 7 bases are a match to TRBD1. This CDR3 is built from 15 residues. Germline loops: CDR1 WSHSY, CDR2 SAAADI. V lost 5 bases and J lost 0; bases outside the gene matches: 6. CDR3: CASSLDRDANYGYTF. The CDR3 DNA reads TGCGCCAGCAGTCTAGACAGGGACGCTAACTATGGCTACACCTTC.

This chain joins TRBV29-1 and TRBJ1-5, with 7 bases fitting TRBD1. J gave up 2 bases and V 7 bases, and 2 bases lay outside the gene matches. In germline, CDR1 is SQVTM, CDR2 ANQGSEA. The CDR3 is made up of 12 amino acids. The CDR3 DNA reads TGCAGCGCGGGGACAGGCAATCAGCCCCAGCATTTT. Encoded protein: CSAGTGNQPQHF. Full variable domain (rest looked up from reference TRBV29-1 and TRBJ1-5): SAVISQKPSRDICQRGTSLTIQCQVDSQVTMMFWYRQQPGQSLTLIATANQGSEATYESGFVIDKFPISRPNLTFSTLTVSNMSPEDSSIYLCSAGTGNQPQHFGDGTRLSIL.

The chain carries TRBV29-1 and TRBJ1-4, with D unresolved. The CDR3 covers 11 residues. Per germline, CDR1 SQVTM and CDR2 ANQGSEA. The V end lost 4 bases, the J end lost 7 bases, and 7 bases lay between the germline ends. The CDR3 loop reads CSVGGGEKLFF. Written as DNA, the CDR3 is TGCAGCGTTGGAGGAGGTGAAAAACTGTTTTTT.

V and J are TRBV10-2 and TRBJ2-1, with D tentatively TRBD2 (6 bases). Trimming pared 8 bases from V and 0 bases from J, leaving 20 bases between. The germline CDR1 and CDR2 sequences are WSHSY and SAAADI. There are 17 residues in the CDR3. The CDR3 DNA reads TGCGCCAGCGGGGAAGGGTCCTTCGGGAGCTCCTACAATGAGCAGTTCTTC. Translated, it gives CASGEGSFGSSYNEQFF.

V usage is TRBV7-7 and J usage is TRBJ2-7; 8 bases align to TRBD1. The CDR3 is 13 amino acids. V shed 5 bases, J shed 6 bases, and the junction held 6 bases outside the gene matches. CDR1 is SSHAT, CDR2 FNYEAQ, per germline (reference sequence). This CDR3 is CASSNVGTGEQYF. The CDR3 bases are TGTGCCAGCAGCAACGTTGGGACAGGCGAGCAGTACTTC.

The gene calls are TRBV12-5 and TRBJ1-1; D is ambiguous. The CDR3 length is 15 residues. CDR1 LGHNT and CDR2 FRNRAP come from the germline V gene. The V end lost 7 bases, the J end lost 4 bases, and 19 bases lay between the germline ends. DNA for the CDR3: TGTGCTAGTGACCCGGCGGGGAAGGGAGGCACTGAAGCTTTCTTT. Residues: CASDPAGKGGTEAFF.

The chain carries TRBV5-6 and TRBJ1-5; D is uncertain. CDR1 is SGHDT, CDR2 YYEEEE, per germline. The CDR3 consists of 14 residues. V dropped 4 bases and J dropped 7 bases, with 15 bases sitting between them. The CDR3 sequence is CASSPRPHGQPQHF. For the CDR3, the DNA is TGTGCCAGCAGCCCTCGTCCCCACGGGCAGCCCCAGCATTTT. Supplemented by reference TRBV5-6 and TRBJ1-5, the full variable domain reads DAGVTQSPTHLIKTRGQQVTLRCSPKSGHDTVSWYQQALGQGPQFIFQYYEEEERQRGNFPDRFSGHQFPNYSSELNVNALLLGDSALYLCASSPRPHGQPQHFGDGTRLSIL.

This clone was recorded a few times. The chain is built from TRBV30 and TRBJ1-2; maybe TRBD1 (5 bases). CDR1 and CDR2 (germline): GTSNPN, SVGIG (reference sequence). This CDR3 has 13 amino acids. Trimming shortened V by 5 bases and J by 0 bases, and 10 bases separated the two germline ends. This chain's CDR3 is CAWGRGANYGYTF. The CDR3 coding sequence is TGTGCCTGGGGCCGGGGGGCTAACTATGGCTACACCTTC. Together with reference TRBV30 and TRBJ1-2, the CDR3 gives the full variable domain: SQTIHQWPATLVQPVGSPLSLECTVEGTSNPNLYWYRQAAGRGLQLLFYSVGIGQISSEVPQNLSASRPQDRQFILSSKKLLLSDSGFYLCAWGRGANYGYTFGSGTRLTVV.

This chain joins TRBV11-2 and TRBJ2-3; TRBD2 matches 7 bases. The CDR3 is 13 amino acids. The ends lost 6 bases at V and 5 bases at J; junction bases unmatched: 5. Germline CDR1 is SGHAT and CDR2 is FQNNGV. The CDR3 loop is CASRGVAGDTQYF. The CDR3 DNA reads as TGTGCCAGCAGGGGGGTAGCGGGAGATACGCAGTATTTT.

The chain recombines TRBV10-3 with TRBJ2-1, with a tentative D call TRBD1 (6 bases). Germline V lookup: CDR1 ENHRY, CDR2 SYGVKD. The CDR3 runs to 14 residues. V was pared by 8 bases and J by 3 bases, with 14 bases between. The CDR3 DNA reads as TGTGCCATCGAGTCGGGACACAACTACAATGAGCAGTTCTTC. Translated, it gives CAIESGHNYNEQFF.

The chain is built from TRBV5-1 and TRBJ2-1; 13 bases map to TRBD2. Germline V gene lookup returns CDR1 SGHRS and CDR2 YFSETQ. This CDR3 comprises 17 residues. V was clipped by 1 base and J by 5 bases; unmatched bases: 6. CDR3 sequence reads: CASSLSTSGRDDNEQFF. In DNA, the CDR3 is TGCGCCAGCAGCTTGAGCACTAGCGGGAGGGACGACAATGAGCAGTTCTTC.

The chain couples TRBV5-1 to TRBJ2-7; 8 nucleotides line up with TRBD2. CDR1 SGHRS and CDR2 YFSETQ come from the germline V gene. This CDR3 spans 16 amino acids. J was trimmed by 3 bases and V by 0 bases; bases with no gene match: 8. CDR3 sequence (DNA): TGCGCCAGCAGCTTGGCGGGCATAGCGGGACTCTACGAGCAGTACTTC. This encodes CASSLAGIAGLYEQYF. Full variable domain (missing parts from reference TRBV5-1 and TRBJ2-7): KAGVTQTPRYLIKTRGQQVTLSCSPISGHRSVSWYQQTPGQGLQFLFEYFSETQRNKGNFPGRFSGRQFSNSRSEMNVSTLELGDSALYLCASSLAGIAGLYEQYFGPGTRLTVT.